This passage covers 22 T cell receptor beta chains from one sample sequenced in a study of T cells in Graves' hyperthyroidism and ophthalmopathy. The CDR3 regions of TCR beta were amplified from RNA transcripts. TCR CDR3 underwent first-round RT-PCR with the HTBI primer set. TCRdb fed the multiplex PCR reads into MiXCR, producing one record per CDR3 protein. The table records nearly 250,000 distinct CDR3 sequences, about 24% of them present only once. The specimen sequenced was blood. The receptors shown here come from a middle-aged woman with Graves' ophthalmopathy.

This clonotype occurred many times. This rearrangement joins TRBV6-5 to TRBJ2-7; possibly TRBD1 for D (6 bases). The CDR3 has 15 amino acids. Germline CDR1 and CDR2: MNHEY and SVGAGI. Trimming stripped 0 bases from V and 3 bases from J, with 12 bases between. This CDR3 reads CASSYSPGANYEQYF. CDR3 in DNA: TGTGCCAGCAGTTACTCACCAGGGGCGAACTACGAGCAGTACTTC.

This clonotype was counted at least ten times. This chain links TRBV12-5 with TRBJ2-2, with unresolved D. The CDR3 is made up of 16 amino acids. Germline V gives CDR1 LGHNT, CDR2 FRNRAP. Trimming pared 1 base from V and 0 bases from J, leaving 9 bases between. This CDR3 reads CASGLDGFANTGELFF. The CDR3, as DNA: TGTGCTAGTGGTTTGGACGGATTCGCGAACACCGGGGAGCTGTTTTTT.

Turning to this clonotype: One end of the junction is discordant with germline, which a read error may explain. The gene calls are TRBV20-1 and TRBJ2-1, with D perhaps TRBD1 (6 bases). Per the germline V gene, CDR1 is DFQATT and CDR2 is SNEGSKA (reference sequence). The CDR3 is 14 residues long. The CDR3 nucleotides read TGCGGTGCTAGGGGGAATAGAGGCGCTAGGGAGCAGTTCTTC. It codes for CGARGNRGAREQFF.

This clonotype has a count of ten or more. The CDR3 spells CASSQDPGDSYEQYF. In nucleotides, the CDR3 is TGCGCCAGCAGCCAAGATCCGGGCGACTCCTACGAGCAGTACTTC. The chain couples TRBV4-1 to TRBJ2-7; D unclear. V lost 0 bases, J lost 0 bases, and 9 bases lay in between. This CDR3 is 15 amino acids long. The V gene's germline CDR1 is MGHRA and CDR2 YSYEKL.

There are a few counts of this clonotype. The chain is built from TRBV6-1 and TRBJ1-1; D is uncertain. V was trimmed by 7 bases and J by 0 bases, leaving 12 bases between them. Germline CDR1 is MNHNS and CDR2 is SASEGT. CDR3 size: 14 residues. The CDR3 spells CASTLDGMNTEAFF. DNA for the CDR3: TGTGCCAGCACCCTCGACGGAATGAACACTGAAGCTTTCTTT.

This clonotype has ten or more counts. This chain joins TRBV28 and TRBJ2-5; D is unresolved. This CDR3 contains 12 residues. Per the germline V gene, CDR1 is MDHEN and CDR2 is SYDVKM. V lost 5 bases and J 5 bases, leaving 9 bases between the germline ends. The CDR3 loop is CASSPLSETQYF. In DNA form, the CDR3 reads TGTGCCAGCAGTCCGCTTAGTGAGACCCAGTACTTC.

The CDR3 protein is CASSYSSGRSNTGELFF. DNA for the CDR3: TGTGCCAGCAGTTACTCGAGTGGGAGGAGCAACACCGGGGAGCTGTTTTTT. The chain carries TRBV6-2 or TRBV6-3 and TRBJ2-2; possibly TRBD2 for D (6 bases). V was trimmed by 0 bases and J by 2 bases, leaving 13 bases between them. In germline, CDR1 is MNHEY, CDR2 SVGEGT. The CDR3 has 17 amino acids.

This chain connects TRBV2 to TRBJ1-5, with 8 bases matching TRBD1. The CDR3 length is 16 residues. V gave up 6 bases and J gave up 6 bases; unmatched junction bases: 13. Germline CDR1 SNHLY, CDR2 FYNNEI. The CDR3 sequence is CASSAPGQGSSQPQHF. CDR3 bases: TGTGCCAGCAGCGCGCCAGGACAGGGAAGTTCTCAGCCCCAGCATTTT.

This clonotype was seen ten or more times. The chain couples TRBV7-6 to TRBJ2-7, with D maybe TRBD2 (6 bases). Germline V gene data show CDR1 as SGHVS and CDR2 as FNYEAQ. The V gene lost 5 bases and the J gene lost 3 bases, with 14 bases spanning the gap. This CDR3 spans 14 amino acids. CDR3 DNA: TGTGCCAGCAGCGCAGAGGGAGGAGGCTACGAGCAGTACTTC. This sequence encodes CASSAEGGGYEQYF.

There are a few counts of this clonotype. The chain is built from TRBV20-1 and TRBJ1-1, with 7 bases lining up with TRBD1. Germline V gene data show CDR1 as DFQATT and CDR2 as SNEGSKA (reference sequence). CDR3 length equals 14 residues. V lost 1 base and J lost 4; bases outside the gene matches: 6. This CDR3 reads CSARVRDSFTEAFF. CDR3 bases: TGCAGTGCTAGAGTCCGGGACAGCTTCACTGAAGCTTTCTTT.

The sample holds many counts of this clonotype. The V and J genes are TRBV6-1 and TRBJ1-3; D not certain. The germline gives CDR1 MNHNS, CDR2 SASEGT. The CDR3 loop spans 14 amino acids. Trimming removed 10 bases at V and 0 bases at J, with 13 bases between. The CDR3 nucleotides are TGTGCCACCAGGACGGAATACTCTGGAAACACCATATATTTT. Protein sequence: CATRTEYSGNTIYF.

This clonotype was seen many times. The chain carries TRBV5-8 and TRBJ2-2; 7 bases agree with TRBD1. Germline CDR1 reads SGHTS; CDR2 reads YDEGEE. The CDR3 has 15 amino acids. J was trimmed by 1 base and V by 4 bases; bases with no gene match: 4. The CDR3 DNA is TGTGCCAGCAGCCCCTGGACAGGGAACACCGGGGAGCTGTTTTTT. Translated, it gives CASSPWTGNTGELFF.

This clonotype appeared a few times. The V and J genes are TRBV11-1 and TRBJ2-7; 7 bases fit TRBD1. Germline V gene lookup returns CDR1 SGHAT and CDR2 FQDESV (reference sequence). J was trimmed by 0 bases and V by 1 base; bases with no gene match: 6. This CDR3 comprises 16 residues. In nucleotides, the CDR3 is TGTGCCAGCAGCTTAGTTCCGGGACAGAACTCCTACGAGCAGTACTTC. It translates to CASSLVPGQNSYEQYF.

This clonotype was seen at least ten times. The V call is TRBV29-1, the J call TRBJ2-2; 10 bases align to TRBD2. J lost 2 bases, V lost 4 bases, and 1 base had no gene match. The germline gives CDR1 SQVTM, CDR2 ANQGSEA. This CDR3 is built from 14 residues. CDR3 DNA: TGCAGCGTTGCACTAGCGGGAAACACCGGGGAGCTGTTTTTT. Translating it yields CSVALAGNTGELFF.

A single count supports this clonotype. The chain uses TRBV6-2 or TRBV6-3 and TRBJ2-7; perhaps D is TRBD1 or TRBD2 (6 bases each). The CDR3 is 15 residues long. Germline V lookup: CDR1 MNHEY, CDR2 SVGEGT. With 8 bases removed from V and 3 bases from J, the gap between germline ends came to 20 bases. The DNA for the CDR3 is TGTGCCAGCGCACTAGCTCGCAGGGGATACTACGAGCAGTACTTC. It encodes CASALARRGYYEQYF.

V usage is TRBV20-1 and J usage is TRBJ2-7; TRBD2 matches 7 bases. CDR1 is DFQATT and CDR2 is SNEGSKA in the germline V gene (reference sequence). The CDR3 covers 14 residues. V lost 3 bases to trimming and J lost 4 bases; unmatched junction nucleotides: 9. CDR3 loop: CSASRGSRGYEQYF. CDR3 nucleotide sequence: TGCAGTGCTAGTCGCGGGAGTAGAGGGTACGAGCAGTACTTC.

This chain uses TRBV20-1 with TRBJ2-4; 8 bases are shared with TRBD1. This CDR3 spans 16 amino acids. The V gene's germline CDR1 is DFQATT and CDR2 SNEGSKA (reference sequence). V was clipped by 3 bases and J by 0 bases; unmatched bases: 7. CDR3 DNA sequence: TGCAGTGCTAGGCCCGGACAGGGCGCAGCCAAAAACATTCAGTACTTC. This sequence encodes CSARPGQGAAKNIQYF.

This clonotype was observed many times. V gene TRBV12-3 or TRBV12-4 combines with J gene TRBJ2-5, with TRBD2 matching over 9 bases. V shed 5 bases, J shed 5 bases, and the junction held 9 bases outside the gene matches. The CDR3 runs to 15 residues. The CDR3: CASSRSGSGRETQYF. DNA of the CDR3: TGTGCCAGCAGTCGTAGCGGGAGTGGAAGGGAGACCCAGTACTTC.

This clonotype was counted a few times. The chain joins TRBV12-3 or TRBV12-4 to TRBJ1-5; D is ambiguous. The CDR3 totals 15 residues. Trimming removed 8 bases from V and 2 bases from J, with 16 bases in between. Written as DNA, the CDR3 is TGTGCCAGCGCCCCAGCCGGGGTAGGCAATCAGCCCCAGCATTTT. Its translation is CASAPAGVGNQPQHF.

This clonotype was observed many times. This chain links TRBV20-1 with TRBJ1-1; no firm D call. V was shortened by 0 bases and J by 0 bases, with 14 bases between the two germline ends. CDR1 is DFQATT and CDR2 is SNEGSKA in the germline V gene (reference sequence). This CDR3 comprises 16 residues. CDR3 sequence reads: CSARDPIGGMNTEAFF. The CDR3, as DNA: TGCAGTGCTAGAGATCCGATAGGAGGGATGAACACTGAAGCTTTCTTT.

This clonotype was picked up many times. The chain recombines TRBV7-8 with TRBJ2-7, with TRBD2 identical over 12 bases. This CDR3 is 16 amino acids long. The germline V gene encodes CDR1 SGHVS and CDR2 FQNEAQ. Trimming at V came to 5 bases and at J to 1 base, leaving 6 bases not matched to a gene. The CDR3 spells CASSLMGTSGSYEQYF. DNA of the CDR3: TGTGCCAGCAGCCTTATGGGGACTAGCGGGTCCTACGAGCAGTACTTC.

There are many counts of this clonotype. The chain is built from TRBV6-5 and TRBJ2-2; 9 bases agree with TRBD1. The CDR3 has 16 amino acids. The germline V gene encodes CDR1 MNHEY and CDR2 SVGAGI. The trim removed 2 bases at V and 4 bases at J, leaving 5 bases unmatched. The CDR3 DNA is TGTGCCAGCAGTTACAGGACAGGGGCGGGCACCGGGGAGCTGTTTTTT. Its translation is CASSYRTGAGTGELFF.